The rows below give T cell receptor beta chains drawn from one sample of a study of OX40 agonist ivuxolimab in advanced cancers. Measured with immunoSEQ multiplex PCR; TCRdb has only the in-frame clones, and not every one. The sample has tens of thousands of clones, roughly 92% seen once. This material consisted of CD4+ or CD8+ T cells sorted from blood, taken in a trial of the OX40 agonist ivuxolimab. The origin of the receptors is an adult with an advanced solid tumor such as melanoma, head and neck, liver or kidney cancer. CDR3s leave out the opening cysteine and the closing phenylalanine or tryptophan. A D gene is named only where the DNA matches it firmly.

CDR3aa: ASSLGTRSNEQF
v_gene: TRBV7-8
d_gene: TRBD2
j_gene: TRBJ2-1

CDR3aa: AWSPGTGPLSTDTQY
v_gene: TRBV30
d_gene: -
j_gene: TRBJ2-3

CDR3aa: ASSLWRQGSPNEQF
v_gene: TRBV28
d_gene: TRBD1
j_gene: TRBJ2-1

CDR3aa: ASSLRGWAREKLF
v_gene: TRBV11-2
d_gene: -
j_gene: TRBJ1-4

CDR3aa: ASSKTPGRYMWGDTQY
v_gene: TRBV7-2
d_gene: -
j_gene: TRBJ2-3

CDR3aa: ASSLGLGNNEKLF
v_gene: TRBV7-6
d_gene: -
j_gene: TRBJ1-4

CDR3aa: ASSLGRNQPQH
v_gene: TRBV27
d_gene: -
j_gene: TRBJ1-5

CDR3aa: SAVIGELF
v_gene: TRBV29-1
d_gene: -
j_gene: TRBJ2-2

CDR3aa: ASSPRDDGNTIY
v_gene: TRBV5-1
d_gene: -
j_gene: TRBJ1-3

CDR3aa: SVAGGYGYT
v_gene: TRBV29-1
d_gene: TRBD1
j_gene: TRBJ1-2

CDR3aa: ASSGGGRAVGELF
v_gene: TRBV25-1
d_gene: TRBD2
j_gene: TRBJ2-2

CDR3aa: ATSTDSGNTIY
v_gene: TRBV7-8
d_gene: -
j_gene: TRBJ1-3

CDR3aa: ASSYSQAETQY
v_gene: TRBV6-5
d_gene: -
j_gene: TRBJ2-5

CDR3aa: ASSYTRTSGKFEQY
v_gene: TRBV6-5
d_gene: TRBD2
j_gene: TRBJ2-7

CDR3aa: ASSQGKGGVNTEAF
v_gene: TRBV4-3
d_gene: -
j_gene: TRBJ1-1

CDR3aa: ASSDWAGTDTQY
v_gene: TRBV5-1
d_gene: -
j_gene: TRBJ2-3

CDR3aa: ASSLGFGGEQF
v_gene: TRBV6-5
d_gene: -
j_gene: TRBJ2-1

CDR3aa: ASSSNLEPEAF
v_gene: TRBV7-9
d_gene: -
j_gene: TRBJ1-1

CDR3aa: ASRSIGAEVPEQY
v_gene: TRBV28
d_gene: -
j_gene: TRBJ2-7

CDR3aa: ASSLSFADTQY
v_gene: TRBV27
d_gene: -
j_gene: TRBJ2-3

CDR3aa: ASSVGLAGTSTDTQY
v_gene: TRBV9
d_gene: TRBD2
j_gene: TRBJ2-3

CDR3aa: ASSVNVAGGVNTGELF
v_gene: TRBV9
d_gene: TRBD2
j_gene: TRBJ2-2

CDR3aa: ASSLQGAWSYGYT
v_gene: TRBV27
d_gene: TRBD1
j_gene: TRBJ1-2

CDR3aa: SGLGGRDYEQY
v_gene: TRBV29-1
d_gene: -
j_gene: TRBJ2-7

CDR3aa: ASGLLDEQY
v_gene: TRBV27
d_gene: -
j_gene: TRBJ2-7

CDR3aa: ASSTSTSGRRNEQF
v_gene: TRBV9
d_gene: TRBD2
j_gene: TRBJ2-1

CDR3aa: ASSLALGTGSTDTQY
v_gene: TRBV7-7
d_gene: TRBD1
j_gene: TRBJ2-3

CDR3aa: ASSNSRDLSPYNEQF
v_gene: TRBV9
d_gene: -
j_gene: TRBJ2-1

CDR3aa: ASSGLAGRLGETQY
v_gene: TRBV27
d_gene: TRBD2
j_gene: TRBJ2-5

CDR3aa: ASSFLLGKVDEQY
v_gene: TRBV11-2
d_gene: -
j_gene: TRBJ2-7

CDR3aa: ASALKREKVWDAD
v_gene: TRBV5-6
d_gene: TRBD2
j_gene: TRBJ2-7

CDR3aa: AGKQGNTEAF
v_gene: TRBV28
d_gene: -
j_gene: TRBJ1-1

CDR3aa: ASSLVDRGMNTEAF
v_gene: TRBV5-6
d_gene: TRBD1
j_gene: TRBJ1-1

CDR3aa: ASRLAGYNEQF
v_gene: TRBV2
d_gene: TRBD2
j_gene: TRBJ2-1

CDR3aa: ASSFEGDEQY
v_gene: TRBV28
d_gene: -
j_gene: TRBJ2-7

CDR3aa: ASSVGLAGVYNEQF
v_gene: TRBV9
d_gene: TRBD2
j_gene: TRBJ2-1